This is a list of T cell receptor beta chains from one sample in a study of vaccination effects on CD4 cells after COVID-19. Their antigens remain unidentified. The protocol was immunoSEQ multiplex PCR, while the TCRdb copy is restricted to in-frame clones and leaves out a portion. Here the sample spans about 80,000 clones, roughly 80% being singletons. Sequenced here: CD4+ T cells from PBMCs cultured with HCoV-OC43 spike peptides, sampled after COVID-19 vaccination. Receptor source: a human donor who received a COVID-19 vaccine. CDR3s include the opening cysteine and the closing phenylalanine or tryptophan. The order of the fields is D gene, clone size, V gene, J gene, CDR3 DNA, CDR3 protein. D genes are given only for firm matches. Clone size is not always given. Where it is, it says once, few, many or a class for expanded clones.

d_gene: TRBD2
abundance: -
v_gene: TRBV7-2
j_gene: TRBJ2-2
CDR3nt: TGTGCCAGCAGCTTAGTTTTCCGGCTAGCGGGGGGTCTCACCGGGGAGCTGTTTTTT
CDR3aa: CASSLVFRLAGGLTGELFF

d_gene: -
abundance: -
v_gene: TRBV19
j_gene: TRBJ1-5
CDR3nt: TGTGCCAGTAGTATTGGGACACAACATCAGCCCCAGCATTTT
CDR3aa: CASSIGTQHQPQHF

d_gene: -
abundance: -
v_gene: TRBV5-1
j_gene: TRBJ2-2
CDR3nt: TGCGCCAGCAGCTTGGCGGCAGAGCCCACCGGGGAGCTGTTTTTT
CDR3aa: CASSLAAEPTGELFF

d_gene: -
abundance: once
v_gene: TRBV5-6
j_gene: TRBJ2-3
CDR3nt: TGTGCCAGCATCTCTGGAACAGATACGCAGTATTTT
CDR3aa: CASISGTDTQYF

d_gene: -
abundance: -
v_gene: TRBV19
j_gene: TRBJ1-5
CDR3nt: TGTGCCAGTAGTATATATTTAGGGAGAAATCAGCCCCAGCATTTT
CDR3aa: CASSIYLGRNQPQHF

d_gene: TRBD1
abundance: -
v_gene: TRBV2
j_gene: TRBJ2-5
CDR3nt: TGTGCCAGCAGAACAGGGGGCGGAGAGACCCAGTACTTC
CDR3aa: CASRTGGGETQYF

d_gene: TRBD2
abundance: once
v_gene: TRBV11-2
j_gene: TRBJ2-1
CDR3nt: TGTGCCAGCAGCCCCCGCCTAGCGGGGGTCATCAATGAGCAGTTCTTC
CDR3aa: CASSPRLAGVINEQFF

d_gene: -
abundance: -
v_gene: TRBV11-1
j_gene: TRBJ2-5
CDR3nt: TGTGCCAGCAGCCTCGGGGGCAGGCAAGAGACCCAGTACTTC
CDR3aa: CASSLGGRQETQYF

d_gene: TRBD1
abundance: -
v_gene: TRBV12-3/TRBV12-4
j_gene: TRBJ1-1
CDR3nt: TGTGCCAGCAGACCGCAGGGGGAGGCTGAAGCTTTCTTT
CDR3aa: CASRPQGEAEAFF

d_gene: -
abundance: -
v_gene: TRBV18
j_gene: TRBJ1-5
CDR3nt: TGTGCCAGCTCACCAGGCCCAGGGGGCAATCAGCCCCAGCATTTT
CDR3aa: CASSPGPGGNQPQHF

d_gene: -
abundance: -
v_gene: TRBV5-4
j_gene: TRBJ1-3
CDR3nt: TGTGCCAGCAGCGGCGGACAGACCGGATACGGAAACACCATATATTTT
CDR3aa: CASSGGQTGYGNTIYF

d_gene: TRBD1
abundance: -
v_gene: TRBV9
j_gene: TRBJ1-2
CDR3nt: TGTGCCAGCAGCGTAGGGCAGGGGACAGGCGGCTACACCTTC
CDR3aa: CASSVGQGTGGYTF

d_gene: TRBD1
abundance: -
v_gene: TRBV7-9
j_gene: TRBJ1-2
CDR3nt: TGTGCCAGCAGCTTACAGGGGGCATATGGCTACACCTTC
CDR3aa: CASSLQGAYGYTF

d_gene: -
abundance: -
v_gene: TRBV6-5
j_gene: TRBJ1-2
CDR3nt: TGTGCCAGCAGCAATTCGGGGGGAGGTGGCTACACCTTC
CDR3aa: CASSNSGGGGYTF

d_gene: -
abundance: -
v_gene: TRBV18
j_gene: TRBJ1-1
CDR3nt: TGTGCCAGCTCACCGGATTTCAACACTGAAGCTTTCTTT
CDR3aa: CASSPDFNTEAFF

d_gene: -
abundance: -
v_gene: TRBV5-4
j_gene: TRBJ1-2
CDR3nt: TGTGCCAGCAGCTTGGGCGCGGGGGACTATGGCTACACCTTC
CDR3aa: CASSLGAGDYGYTF

d_gene: TRBD1
abundance: -
v_gene: TRBV7-9
j_gene: TRBJ1-2
CDR3nt: TGTGCCAGCAGCTTAATGGAGGGGGCTGGTGGCTACACCTTC
CDR3aa: CASSLMEGAGGYTF

d_gene: -
abundance: -
v_gene: TRBV2
j_gene: TRBJ1-6
CDR3nt: TGTGCCAGCAGTGAAGAAGGGGGATTTAATTCACCCCTCCACTTT
CDR3aa: CASSEEGGFNSPLHF

d_gene: TRBD1
abundance: -
v_gene: TRBV5-4
j_gene: TRBJ2-3
CDR3nt: TGTGCCAGCAGCCCTAACCCCTGGACAGGGTCTGGGGCAGATACGCAGTATTTT
CDR3aa: CASSPNPWTGSGADTQYF

d_gene: -
abundance: few
v_gene: TRBV10-1
j_gene: TRBJ2-3
CDR3nt: TGCGCCAGCAGTGACCTTAGCACAGATACGCAGTATTTT
CDR3aa: CASSDLSTDTQYF

d_gene: TRBD2
abundance: -
v_gene: TRBV3-1/TRBV3-2
j_gene: TRBJ2-3
CDR3nt: TGTGCCAGCAGCCAAGGAGGGGCGGGGAGGGCGCAGTATTTT
CDR3aa: CASSQGGAGRAQYF

d_gene: -
abundance: few
v_gene: TRBV14
j_gene: TRBJ1-1
CDR3nt: TGTGCCAGCAGCCAAGAGTTCGGATCCACTGAAGCTTTCTTT
CDR3aa: CASSQEFGSTEAFF

d_gene: -
abundance: -
v_gene: TRBV27
j_gene: TRBJ1-4
CDR3nt: TGTGCCAGCAGTGGCCAGGGGAATATGGCTGTTGAAAAACTGTTTTTT
CDR3aa: CASSGQGNMAVEKLFF

d_gene: TRBD2
abundance: -
v_gene: TRBV18
j_gene: TRBJ2-1
CDR3nt: TGTGCCAGCTCACCCGGGAGGGGCTTCGGCAATGAGCAGTTCTTC
CDR3aa: CASSPGRGFGNEQFF

d_gene: TRBD1
abundance: -
v_gene: TRBV6-1
j_gene: TRBJ2-5
CDR3nt: TGTGCCAGCAGTGAGCGGACAGGGCGGCCTGAGACCCAGTACTTC
CDR3aa: CASSERTGRPETQYF

d_gene: TRBD2
abundance: -
v_gene: TRBV5-1
j_gene: TRBJ2-5
CDR3nt: TGCGCCAGCAGGGACGGGACTAGCGGGGAGACCCAGTACTTC
CDR3aa: CASRDGTSGETQYF

d_gene: TRBD2
abundance: -
v_gene: TRBV29-1
j_gene: TRBJ2-1
CDR3nt: TGCAGCGCCCGACTAGCGGTCTCCTACAATGAGCAGTTCTTC
CDR3aa: CSARLAVSYNEQFF

d_gene: -
abundance: -
v_gene: TRBV28
j_gene: TRBJ1-2
CDR3nt: TGTGCCAGCAGTTTAGGGGGGTCTACCTATGGCTACACCTTC
CDR3aa: CASSLGGSTYGYTF

d_gene: -
abundance: -
v_gene: TRBV19
j_gene: TRBJ1-2
CDR3nt: TGTGCCAGTAGTATAGTGGAGGGCAGCTATGGCTACACCTTC
CDR3aa: CASSIVEGSYGYTF